These 18 T cell receptor beta chains share one sample of origin, sequenced in a study of shared clonotypes between healthy human individuals (dated by TCRdb to about 2020). Preparation of the library involved the immunoSEQ multiplex PCR assay. This is the immuneACCESS table as TCRdb keeps it, with only in-frame sequences that have V and J called. A part of the clones is gone; compared with another copy, unresolved V genes explain less than half, and the rest is unexplained. For this sample the table gives about 330,000 clones, of which around 87% were detected only once. The ten largest clones represent 15% to 20% of the sample. The sequencing input was memory CD8+ T cells sorted from blood. Read against the paper, the sample's cell subset or site label means: CD45RO+ cells pooled with CCR7-negative TemRA cells. These receptors came from a man aged 18 to 29 in good health.

The chain carries TRBV6-1 and TRBJ1-4; 8 positions match TRBD1. The germline V gene has CDR1 MNHNS and CDR2 SASEGT. With V trimmed by 6 bases and J by 5 bases, 8 bases remained unmatched. The CDR3 length is 15 residues. CDR3 sequence: CASSPHRGGNEKLFF. The CDR3 bases are TGTGCCAGCAGCCCCCACAGGGGGGGAAATGAAAAACTGTTTTTT.

The chain joins TRBV4-2 to TRBJ2-5; TRBD2 matches 10 bases. V shed 4 bases, J shed 2 bases, and the junction held 10 bases outside the gene matches. Looked up from germline, CDR1 is LGHNA and CDR2 is YNFKEQ. The length of the CDR3 is 17 residues. This CDR3 is CASSPTHLAGEQETQYF. CDR3 in DNA: TGTGCCAGCAGCCCGACTCATCTAGCGGGGGAACAAGAGACCCAGTACTTC.

This clone turned up a few times. The V call is TRBV30, the J call TRBJ1-1; D uncertain. The CDR3 has 13 amino acids. Per germline, CDR1 GTSNPN and CDR2 SVGIG (reference sequence). Deletions cut 4 bases from V and 2 bases from J, with 11 bases between. The DNA for the CDR3 is TGTGCCTGGATGAGGCAGGAAAACACTGAAGCTTTCTTT. This sequence encodes CAWMRQENTEAFF. Together with reference TRBV30 and TRBJ1-1, the CDR3 gives the full variable domain: SQTIHQWPATLVQPVGSPLSLECTVEGTSNPNLYWYRQAAGRGLQLLFYSVGIGQISSEVPQNLSASRPQDRQFILSSKKLLLSDSGFYLCAWMRQENTEAFFGQGTRLTVV.

In its sample, this clone was seen a few times. The CDR3 is CASSMGQGYTEAFF. In DNA form, the CDR3 reads TGTGCCAGCAGCATGGGACAGGGCTACACTGAAGCTTTCTTT. This chain joins TRBV7-8 and TRBJ1-1; 9 bases match TRBD1. The CDR3 totals 14 residues. Trimming cost V 5 bases and J 3 bases; bases outside gene matches: 4. The germline gives CDR1 SGHVS, CDR2 FQNEAQ.

The chain has TRBV7-9 and TRBJ1-2; possibly TRBD1 for D (6 bases). Germline lookup yields CDR1 SEHNR and CDR2 FQNEAQ (reference sequence). The CDR3 length is 14 residues. The germline V and J ends were trimmed by 5 bases and 5 bases, with 15 bases remaining between them. As DNA, the CDR3 is TGTGCCAGCAGCCCGGTGGGGGCAGCATATGGCTACACCTTC. This translates into CASSPVGAAYGYTF.

CDR3 nucleotide sequence: TGTGCCAGCAGCTTAGTTCCTAGCGGGACAGATACGCAGTATTTT. The encoded protein is CASSLVPSGTDTQYF. The gene calls are TRBV7-6 and TRBJ2-3; 8 bases align to TRBD2. This CDR3 has 15 residues. With V trimmed by 1 base and J by 3 bases, 3 bases remained unmatched. The germline V gene encodes CDR1 SGHVS and CDR2 FNYEAQ. Complete variable domain (other parts from reference TRBV7-6 and TRBJ2-3): GAGVSQSPRYKVTKRGQDVALRCDPISGHVSLYWYRQALGQGPEFLTYFNYEAQQDKSGLPNDRFSAERPEGSISTLTIQRTEQRDSAMYRCASSLVPSGTDTQYFGPGTRLTVL.

The chain joins TRBV15 to TRBJ2-7; 8 positions match TRBD1. The CDR3 covers 12 residues. V shed 6 bases, J shed 3 bases, and the junction held 1 base outside the gene matches. The germline gives CDR1 LNHNV, CDR2 YYDKDF (reference sequence). In nucleotides, the CDR3 is TGTGCCACCAGGGACAGGGACTACGAGCAGTACTTC. Its translation: CATRDRDYEQYF.

This clone showed up just once. J is TRBJ2-3 and V is TRBV6-1, with D maybe TRBD1 (5 bases). Trimming left V 8 bases short and J 1 base short, with 13 bases between. CDR3 length: 14 amino acids. CDR1 and CDR2 from the germline V gene are MNHNS and SASEGT. The CDR3 nucleotides read TGTGCCAGCCGAAGGGGCCCTCGCACAGATACGCAGTATTTT. It is translated as CASRRGPRTDTQYF.

V and J are TRBV5-6 and TRBJ2-1, with 7 bases identical to TRBD1. The CDR3 sequence is 15 residues long. The J segment lost 0 bases and the V segment lost 1 base, leaving 1 base of the junction unmatched. Germline values: CDR1 SGHDT, CDR2 YYEEEE. Here the CDR3 reads CASSLWDSSYNEQFF. For the CDR3, the DNA is TGTGCCAGCAGCTTGTGGGACAGCTCCTACAATGAGCAGTTCTTC.

The V call is TRBV5-4, the J call TRBJ1-4, with a possible D match to TRBD1 (6 bases). Germline V gene lookup returns CDR1 SGHNT and CDR2 YYREEE (reference sequence). The germline V and J ends were trimmed by 3 bases and 6 bases, with 24 bases remaining between them. The CDR3 covers 18 residues. CDR3 loop: CASSSPTQGNGPDEKLFF. CDR3 DNA: TGTGCCAGCAGCTCTCCAACGCAGGGGAATGGACCGGATGAAAAACTGTTTTTT. Complete variable domain (other parts from reference TRBV5-4 and TRBJ1-4): ETGVTQSPTHLIKTRGQQVTLRCSSQSGHNTVSWYQQALGQGPQFIFQYYREEENGRGNFPPRFSGLQFPNYSSELNVNALELDDSALYLCASSSPTQGNGPDEKLFFGSGTQLSVL.

V usage is TRBV27 and J usage is TRBJ2-5, with no clear D. Trimming shortened V by 5 bases and J by 1 base, and 14 bases separated the two germline ends. Germline CDR1 reads MNHEY; CDR2 reads SMNVEV (reference sequence). The CDR3 loop spans 15 amino acids. In DNA, the CDR3 is TGTGCCAGCAGTCTCTCTGTGCTCGCCCAAGAGACCCAGTACTTC. Translating gives CASSLSVLAQETQYF.

The CDR3 loop reads CASSYLSAGEKLFF. The CDR3 nucleotides are TGTGCCAGCAGCTACCTGTCGGCAGGAGAAAAACTGTTTTTT. The chain couples TRBV27 to TRBJ1-4; D remains unclear. The CDR3 spans 14 residues. Germline CDR1 reads MNHEY; CDR2 reads SMNVEV (reference sequence). The V end lost 6 bases, the J end lost 8 bases, and 16 bases lay between the germline ends.

The chain couples TRBV28 to TRBJ1-2; D is unclear. The CDR3 sequence is 13 residues long. Germline values: CDR1 MDHEN, CDR2 SYDVKM. V lost 4 bases, J lost 0 bases, and 6 bases lay in between. The CDR3 region is CASSSAANYGYTF. The CDR3 nucleotides read TGTGCCAGCAGTTCCGCAGCTAACTATGGCTACACCTTC.

The V and J genes are TRBV7-9 and TRBJ2-7, with TRBD1 identical over 10 bases. The junction had 5 bases not matched to a gene; V was cut back by 2 bases and J by 4 bases. The CDR3 has 15 residues. The germline CDR1 and CDR2 sequences are SEHNR and FQNEAQ (reference sequence). The CDR3 DNA reads as TGTGCCAGCAGCTTATCGGACAGGGGGTTTTACGAGCAGTACTTC. Protein: CASSLSDRGFYEQYF.

V and J are TRBV4-2 and TRBJ2-3, with D perhaps being TRBD1 or TRBD2 (5 bases each). The CDR3 length is 16 residues. Germline V CDR1 and CDR2: LGHNA, YNFKEQ. V lost 4 bases and J 2 bases, leaving 16 bases between the germline ends. In nucleotides, the CDR3 is TGTGCCAGCAGCCCAGAGACCAGCGGACACACAGATACGCAGTATTTT. It yields the protein CASSPETSGHTDTQYF.

The chain joins TRBV4-1 to TRBJ2-7; D tentatively fits TRBD1 or TRBD2 (6 bases each). Trimming removed 1 base at V and 0 bases at J, with 25 bases between. This CDR3 comprises 20 residues. The germline V gene has CDR1 MGHRA and CDR2 YSYEKL. Here the CDR3 DNA reads TGCGCCAGCAGCCAAGCAGAGAGGGGGTGGGGGGCCACGCCCTCCTACGAGCAGTACTTC. Amino acid sequence: CASSQAERGWGATPSYEQYF.

This clone came up many times. The chain recombines TRBV4-1 with TRBJ2-3; D call uncertain. V gave up 3 bases and J gave up 6 bases, with 7 bases separating them. CDR1 MGHRA and CDR2 YSYEKL come from the germline V gene. The length of the CDR3 is 12 residues. CDR3 sequence (DNA): TGCGCCAGCAGCCATGCATATGATACGCAGTATTTT. It yields the protein CASSHAYDTQYF.

The chain is built from TRBV2 and TRBJ1-2; D remains ambiguous. With 0 bases removed from V and 3 bases from J, the gap between germline ends came to 8 bases. The CDR3 is 14 residues long. The germline CDR1 and CDR2 sequences are SNHLY and FYNNEI. This CDR3 is CASSEAPGHYGYTF. In DNA form, the CDR3 reads TGTGCCAGCAGTGAAGCGCCTGGCCACTATGGCTACACCTTC.